The 31 T cell receptor beta chains below were found in one sample sequenced in a study of T cells expressing NK-cell markers. One entry per CDR3 protein, without DNA, is what TCRdb gives after re-calling the 5' RACE reads. The sample totals around 550,000 distinct CDR3 sequences. Material: blood T cells: a sorted CD56 or NKG2C T cell subset, CD4+ or CD8+ T cells, or bulk PBMC T cells (not recorded which). Every receptor here comes from a man in his late teens or twenties in good health.

The gene calls are TRBV5-4 and TRBJ2-1; with no DNA, the TCRdb D assignment of TRBD2 cannot be verified. Germline-derived CDR1 and CDR2 are SGHNT and YYREEE (reference sequence). CDR3 length: 16 amino acids. CDR3 amino acids: CAFSLFGTLLYNEQFF.

The chain is built from TRBV28 and TRBJ2-7. The CDR3 covers 14 residues. CDR1 MDHEN and CDR2 SYDVKM come from the germline V gene. The CDR3 is CASSLFIFGYEQYF.

This chain uses TRBV6-1 with TRBJ2-1; TCRdb's D call, TRBD1, is unchecked because there is no DNA. CDR1 MNHNS and CDR2 SASEGT come from the germline V gene. This CDR3 has 13 amino acids. CDR3 region: CASSPGPYNEQFF.

This chain uses TRBV6-5 with TRBJ2-7. CDR1 is MNHEY, CDR2 SVGAGI, per germline. This CDR3 has 12 residues. CDR3 sequence: CASSRGFAEQYF.

The chain couples TRBV5-1 to TRBJ2-3. CDR1 and CDR2 (germline): SGHRS, YFSETQ. This CDR3 has 15 amino acids. The CDR3 here is CASSLAPDITDTQYF.

V usage is TRBV3-1 and J usage is TRBJ1-1; TCRdb reports TRBD1, a call that lacks DNA to check it against. This CDR3 region has 15 residues. Per germline, CDR1 LGHDT and CDR2 YNNKEL (reference sequence). The CDR3 spells CASSQVQVSYTEAFF. Looking up the rest from reference TRBV3-1 and TRBJ1-1 gives the full variable domain: DTAVSQTPKYLVTQMGNDKSIKCEQNLGHDTMYWYKQDSKKFLKIMFSYNNKELIINETVPNRFSPKSPDKAHLNLHINSLELGDSAVYFCASSQVQVSYTEAFFGQGTRLTVV.

The chain recombines TRBV5-1 with TRBJ1-1; there is no DNA to check the TCRdb D call of TRBD1. This CDR3 comprises 16 residues. Germline CDR1 reads SGHRS; CDR2 reads YFSETQ. The CDR3 loop is CASSLLMGARGPEAFF.

V usage is TRBV14 and J usage is TRBJ2-1; TCRdb reports TRBD1, a call that lacks DNA to check it against. Germline CDR1 and CDR2: SGHDN and FVKESK. CDR3 length: 13 residues. The CDR3: CASTPKLGGEQFF. Together with reference TRBV14 and TRBJ2-1, the CDR3 gives the full variable domain: EAGVTQFPSHSVIEKGQTVTLRCDPISGHDNLYWYRRVMGKEIKFLLHFVKESKQDESGMPNNRFLAERTGGTYSTLKVQPAELEDSGVYFCASTPKLGGEQFFGPGTRLTVL.

The chain couples TRBV7-9 to TRBJ2-1; lacking DNA, the TRBD1 call made by TCRdb goes unchecked. Germline V gene sequence: CDR1 SEHNR, CDR2 FQNEAQ (reference sequence). CDR3 length equals 13 residues. The CDR3 spells CASSSSGTNEQFF.

The chain links TRBV29-1 to TRBJ2-7; TCRdb calls TRBD1, which cannot be checked without DNA. Germline loops: CDR1 SQVTM, CDR2 ANQGSEA. The length of the CDR3 is 14 residues. CDR3 region: CSVESPASSYEQYF.

V and J are TRBV7-2 and TRBJ2-1; TCRdb gives TRBD1 as the D gene, but with no DNA this cannot be confirmed. The CDR3 has 12 residues. Looked up from germline, CDR1 is SGHTA and CDR2 is FQGNSA. CDR3 amino acids: CASSLTPLEQFF. Supplemented by reference TRBV7-2 and TRBJ2-1, the full variable domain reads GAGVSQSPSNKVTEKGKDVELRCDPISGHTALYWYRQSLGQGLEFLIYFQGNSAPDKSGLPSDRFSAERTGGSVSTLTIQRTQQEDSAVYLCASSLTPLEQFFGPGTRLTVL.

The genes are TRBV11-2 and TRBJ2-1; the TRBD2 assignment by TCRdb is unverifiable without DNA. Germline loops: CDR1 SGHAT, CDR2 FQNNGV. This CDR3 spans 14 amino acids. This CDR3 reads CASSLLGAGGEQFF.

The chain is built from TRBV19 and TRBJ2-1. Germline loops: CDR1 LNHDA, CDR2 SQIVND (reference sequence). CDR3 size: 19 residues. The CDR3 sequence: CASSIQTSKTQMALHEQFF.

The chain links TRBV12-3 or TRBV12-4 to TRBJ2-1; TCRdb's D call, TRBD2, is unchecked because there is no DNA. The CDR3 has 17 residues. CDR3 sequence: CASSFRRLTDEYNEQFF.

This rearrangement joins TRBV20-1 to TRBJ1-5; TCRdb returns TRBD1, unconfirmable since there is no DNA. The CDR3 is 15 residues long. Germline CDR1 is DFQATT and CDR2 is SNEGSKA (reference sequence). The CDR3 is CSARGGVNSNQPQHF.

The CDR3 sequence: CSARRAGDVRGGELFF. The chain uses TRBV20-1 and TRBJ2-2; TCRdb calls TRBD1, which cannot be checked without DNA. The CDR3 runs to 16 residues. CDR1 is DFQATT and CDR2 is SNEGSKA in the germline V gene (reference sequence).

The V gene is TRBV6-5, the J gene TRBJ2-5; TCRdb's D gene call, TRBD1, goes unchecked for lack of DNA. Germline CDR1 and CDR2: MNHEY and SVGAGI. CDR3 length: 18 residues. CDR3: CASSYSIGPGQRGETQYF.

This chain uses TRBV29-1 with TRBJ2-1; there is no DNA to check the TCRdb D call of TRBD2. The CDR3 covers 16 residues. The germline CDR1 and CDR2 sequences are SQVTM and ANQGSEA. The CDR3 protein is CSVEDRTSGSRNEQFF.

The chain employs TRBV5-5 and TRBJ2-7. The CDR3 consists of 11 residues. CDR1 is SGHKS, CDR2 YYEKEE, per germline (reference sequence). The chain's CDR3 is CASSNSGEQYF.

The rearrangement joins TRBV10-1 to TRBJ2-3. Germline CDR1 is WNHNN and CDR2 is SYGVQD (reference sequence). The CDR3 is 17 residues long. The CDR3 region is CASSESILTSSTDTQYF.

This chain links TRBV11-2 with TRBJ2-5; TCRdb gives TRBD2 as the D gene, but with no DNA this cannot be confirmed. CDR1 and CDR2 from the germline V gene are SGHAT and FQNNGV. The CDR3 has 19 amino acids. The chain's CDR3 is CASSPRPGTSGRATETQYF.

V gene TRBV7-9 combines with J gene TRBJ2-1. The CDR3 runs 12 residues. Germline V gene data show CDR1 as SEHNR and CDR2 as FQNEAQ (reference sequence). The CDR3: CASSDVWDEQFF. The full variable domain, its missing parts supplied by reference TRBV7-9 and TRBJ2-1, is DTGVSQNPRHKITKRGQNVTFRCDPISEHNRLYWYRQTLGQGPEFLTYFQNEAQLEKSRLLSDRFSAERPKGSFSTLEIQRTEQGDSAMYLCASSDVWDEQFFGPGTRLTVL.

The chain carries TRBV7-3 and TRBJ2-3. The CDR3 is 15 residues long. CDR1 and CDR2 (germline): SGHTA, FQGTGA. CDR3 loop: CASSLTLGFTDTQYF.

The chain is built from TRBV27 and TRBJ1-2; checking the TCRdb D call of TRBD1 is not possible without DNA. Germline values: CDR1 MNHEY, CDR2 SMNVEV (reference sequence). The length of the CDR3 is 17 residues. This CDR3 reads CASSLNWDHTAIYGYTF.

This chain joins TRBV9 and TRBJ2-7; without DNA, the TCRdb call of TRBD1 cannot be checked. Germline V CDR1 and CDR2: SGDLS, YYNGEE. The CDR3 extends over 13 amino acids. The CDR3 loop reads CASSVRGTGEQYF.

The chain recombines TRBV9 with TRBJ2-3; TCRdb designates TRBD2, a call that cannot be tested without DNA. The CDR3 length is 16 residues. Germline V gene data show CDR1 as SGDLS and CDR2 as YYNGEE. CDR3 region: CASSVRTSGTGDTQYF.

This rearrangement joins TRBV5-5 to TRBJ2-1; TCRdb proposes TRBD1, but this gene call is untestable without DNA. This CDR3 is built from 14 residues. Germline CDR1 reads SGHKS; CDR2 reads YYEKEE (reference sequence). The CDR3 reads CASSSGQNLNEQFF.

This chain connects TRBV5-1 to TRBJ2-1; the TCRdb call, TRBD1, lacks DNA for checking. Germline lookup yields CDR1 SGHRS and CDR2 YFSETQ. The CDR3 has 14 residues. CDR3 protein: CASRVTGGSNEQFF.

V usage is TRBV20-1 and J usage is TRBJ2-1; the D call of TRBD2 rests on TCRdb alone, since no DNA is present to check it. The CDR3 has 13 amino acids. CDR1 DFQATT and CDR2 SNEGSKA come from the germline V gene (reference sequence). This CDR3 is CSGALAEGYEQFF.

The chain carries TRBV18 and TRBJ2-4; TCRdb's D gene call, TRBD1, goes unchecked for lack of DNA. The CDR3 consists of 13 residues. Germline V CDR1 and CDR2: KGHSH, LQKENI. The CDR3 reads CASLGDLENIQYF.

V is TRBV3-1 and J is TRBJ1-2; TCRdb's D call, TRBD1, is unchecked because there is no DNA. The CDR3 extends over 12 amino acids. Looked up from germline, CDR1 is LGHDT and CDR2 is YNNKEL (reference sequence). CDR3 amino acids: CASSQRPGGYTF.